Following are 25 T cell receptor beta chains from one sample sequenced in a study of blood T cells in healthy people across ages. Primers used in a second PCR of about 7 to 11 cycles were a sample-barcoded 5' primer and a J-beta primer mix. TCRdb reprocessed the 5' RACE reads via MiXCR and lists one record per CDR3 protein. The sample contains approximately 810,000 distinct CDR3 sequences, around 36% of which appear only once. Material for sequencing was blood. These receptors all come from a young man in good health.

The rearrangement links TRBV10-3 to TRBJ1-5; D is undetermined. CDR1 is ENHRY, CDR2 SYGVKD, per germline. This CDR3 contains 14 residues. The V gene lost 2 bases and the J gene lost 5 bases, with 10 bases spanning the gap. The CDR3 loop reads CAISEPRSDQPQHF. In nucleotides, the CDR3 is TGTGCCATCAGTGAGCCGCGCTCGGATCAGCCCCAGCATTTT.

The CDR3 region is CASSYARGNTGELFF. The CDR3 DNA follows: TGTGCCAGCAGTTACGCCAGGGGGAACACCGGGGAGCTGTTTTTT. The rearrangement joins TRBV6-5 to TRBJ2-2; TRBD1 is a possible D gene (6 bases). Germline V gene lookup returns CDR1 MNHEY and CDR2 SVGAGI. The CDR3 is 15 amino acids. With 2 bases removed from V and 1 base from J, the gap between germline ends came to 8 bases.

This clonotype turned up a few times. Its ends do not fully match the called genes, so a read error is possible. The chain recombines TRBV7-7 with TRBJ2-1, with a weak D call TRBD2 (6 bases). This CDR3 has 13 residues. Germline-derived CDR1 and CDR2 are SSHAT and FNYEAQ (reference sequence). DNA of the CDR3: TGTGCTAGCAGCTTAGCGGTTGGCAATGAGCAGTTCTTC. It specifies CASSLAVGNEQFF.

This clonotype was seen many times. CDR3 DNA: TGTGCCAGCAGCTTTGACAGGGGTAGCACAGATACGCAGTATTTT. It encodes CASSFDRGSTDTQYF. The rearrangement uses TRBV11-2 and TRBJ2-3; TRBD1 aligns across 8 bases. V gave up 3 bases and J gave up 0 bases; unmatched junction bases: 2. Germline loops: CDR1 SGHAT, CDR2 FQNNGV. This CDR3 has 15 amino acids.

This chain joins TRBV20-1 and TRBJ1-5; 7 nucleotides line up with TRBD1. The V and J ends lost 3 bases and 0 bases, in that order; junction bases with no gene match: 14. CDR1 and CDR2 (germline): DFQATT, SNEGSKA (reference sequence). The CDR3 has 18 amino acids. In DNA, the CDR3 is TGCAGTGCTAGGTTACCGGGACAGATCACAACTAGCAATCAGCCCCAGCATTTT. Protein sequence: CSARLPGQITTSNQPQHF.

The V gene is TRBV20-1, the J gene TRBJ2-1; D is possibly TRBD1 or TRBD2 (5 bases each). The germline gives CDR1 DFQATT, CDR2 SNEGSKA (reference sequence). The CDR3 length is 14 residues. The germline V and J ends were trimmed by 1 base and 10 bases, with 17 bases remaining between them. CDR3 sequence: CSARATPGTGEQFF. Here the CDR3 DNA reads TGCAGTGCTAGAGCCACCCCGGGGACGGGGGAGCAGTTCTTC.

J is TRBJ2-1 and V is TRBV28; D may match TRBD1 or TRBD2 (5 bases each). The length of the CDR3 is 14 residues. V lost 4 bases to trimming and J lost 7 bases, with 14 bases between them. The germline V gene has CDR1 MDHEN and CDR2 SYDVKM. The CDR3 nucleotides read TGTGCCAGCAGTTCCTTGGGACCTAGAAATGAGCAGTTCTTC. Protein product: CASSSLGPRNEQFF.

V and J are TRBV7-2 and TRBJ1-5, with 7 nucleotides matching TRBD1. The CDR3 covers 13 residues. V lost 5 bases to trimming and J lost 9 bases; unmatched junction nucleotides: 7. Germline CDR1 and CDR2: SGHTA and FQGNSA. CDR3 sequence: CASSLQGSRPQHF. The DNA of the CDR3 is TGTGCCAGCAGCCTACAGGGGAGCCGGCCCCAGCATTTT.

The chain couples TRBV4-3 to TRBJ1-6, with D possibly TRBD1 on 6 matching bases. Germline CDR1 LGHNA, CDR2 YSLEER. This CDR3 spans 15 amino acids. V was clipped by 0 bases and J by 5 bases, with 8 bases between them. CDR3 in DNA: TGCGCCAGCAGCCAAGAATGGACAGATAATTCACCCCTCCACTTT. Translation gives CASSQEWTDNSPLHF.

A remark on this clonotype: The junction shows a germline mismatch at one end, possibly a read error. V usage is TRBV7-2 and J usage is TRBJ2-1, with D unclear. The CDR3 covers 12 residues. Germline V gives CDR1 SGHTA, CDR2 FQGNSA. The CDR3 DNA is TGTGCCAGCAGCCTGGACCTCAATGTGCAGTTCTTC. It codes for CASSLDLNVQFF.

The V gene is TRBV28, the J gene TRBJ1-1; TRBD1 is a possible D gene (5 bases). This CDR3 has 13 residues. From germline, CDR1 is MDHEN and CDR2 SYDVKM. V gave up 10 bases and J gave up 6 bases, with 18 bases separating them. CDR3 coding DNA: TGTGCCACCTCCGGGGGGGAAGACGCTGAAGCTTTCTTT. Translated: CATSGGEDAEAFF.

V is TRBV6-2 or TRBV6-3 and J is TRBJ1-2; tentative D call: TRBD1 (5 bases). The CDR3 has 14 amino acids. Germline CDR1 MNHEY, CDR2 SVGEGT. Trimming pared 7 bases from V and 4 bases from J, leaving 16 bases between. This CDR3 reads CASNPWQGFYGYTF. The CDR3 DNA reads TGTGCCAGCAACCCCTGGCAGGGATTCTATGGCTACACCTTC.

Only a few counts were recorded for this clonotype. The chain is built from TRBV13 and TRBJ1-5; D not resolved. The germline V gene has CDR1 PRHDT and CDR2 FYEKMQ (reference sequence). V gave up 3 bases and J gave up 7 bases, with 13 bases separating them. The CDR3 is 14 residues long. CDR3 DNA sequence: TGTGCCAGCAGCTTTGGCAAAAGGGCACAGCCCCAGCATTTT. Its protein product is CASSFGKRAQPQHF.

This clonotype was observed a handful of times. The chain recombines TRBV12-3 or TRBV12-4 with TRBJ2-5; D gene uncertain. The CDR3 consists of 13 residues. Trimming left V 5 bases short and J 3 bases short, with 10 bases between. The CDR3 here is CASSVRQKETQYF. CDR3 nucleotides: TGTGCCAGCAGTGTACGTCAAAAAGAGACCCAGTACTTC.

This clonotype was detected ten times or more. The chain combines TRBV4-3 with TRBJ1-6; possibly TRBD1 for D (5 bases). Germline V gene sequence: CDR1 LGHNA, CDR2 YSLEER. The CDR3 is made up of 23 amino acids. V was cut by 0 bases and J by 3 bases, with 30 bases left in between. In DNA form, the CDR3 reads TGCGCCAGCAGCCAAGATTCTATTGGCGACCCCAGGGAGTCTCTTTACTATAATTCACCCCTCCACTTT. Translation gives CASSQDSIGDPRESLYYNSPLHF.

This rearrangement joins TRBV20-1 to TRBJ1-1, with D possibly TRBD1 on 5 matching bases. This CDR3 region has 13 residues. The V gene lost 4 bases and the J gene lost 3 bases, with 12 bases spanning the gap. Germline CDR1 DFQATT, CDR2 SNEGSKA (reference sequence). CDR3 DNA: TGCAGTGCTACCGCGGGGCAGTACACTGAAGCTTTCTTT. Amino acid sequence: CSATAGQYTEAFF.

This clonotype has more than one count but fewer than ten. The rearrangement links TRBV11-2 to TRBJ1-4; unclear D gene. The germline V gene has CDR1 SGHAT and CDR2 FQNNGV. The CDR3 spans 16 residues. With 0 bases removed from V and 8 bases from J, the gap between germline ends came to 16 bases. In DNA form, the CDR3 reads TGTGCCAGCAGCTTAGATTTAGGCGGGAGGATCGAAAAACTGTTTTTT. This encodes CASSLDLGGRIEKLFF.

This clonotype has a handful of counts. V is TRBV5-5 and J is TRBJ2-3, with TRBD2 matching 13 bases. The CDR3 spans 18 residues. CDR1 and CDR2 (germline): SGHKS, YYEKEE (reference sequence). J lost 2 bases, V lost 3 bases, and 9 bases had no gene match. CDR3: CASSSLPGTSGATDTQYF. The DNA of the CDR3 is TGTGCCAGCAGCTCGCTCCCCGGGACTAGCGGGGCCACAGATACGCAGTATTTT.

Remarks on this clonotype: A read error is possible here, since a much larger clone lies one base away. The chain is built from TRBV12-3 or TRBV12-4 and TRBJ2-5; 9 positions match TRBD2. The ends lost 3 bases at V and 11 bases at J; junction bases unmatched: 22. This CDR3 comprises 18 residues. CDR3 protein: CASSLAGGPGRYYNEQYF. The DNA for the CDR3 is TGTGCCAGCAGTTTGGCGGGGGGGCCGGGGAGGTACTACAATGAGCAGTACTTC.

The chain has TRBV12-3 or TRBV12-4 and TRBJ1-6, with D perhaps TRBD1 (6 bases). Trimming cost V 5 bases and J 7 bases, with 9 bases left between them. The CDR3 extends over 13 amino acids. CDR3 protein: CASSNRENSPLHF. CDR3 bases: TGTGCCAGCAGTAACAGGGAGAATTCACCCCTCCACTTT.

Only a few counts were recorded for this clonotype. The CDR3 protein is CASSLRGFGADTQYF. In nucleotides, the CDR3 is TGTGCCAGCAGTTTAAGGGGGTTCGGGGCAGATACGCAGTATTTT. J is TRBJ2-3 and V is TRBV12-3 or TRBV12-4, with D perhaps TRBD1 (6 bases). The CDR3 consists of 15 residues. Trimming removed 2 bases at V and 4 bases at J, with 13 bases between.

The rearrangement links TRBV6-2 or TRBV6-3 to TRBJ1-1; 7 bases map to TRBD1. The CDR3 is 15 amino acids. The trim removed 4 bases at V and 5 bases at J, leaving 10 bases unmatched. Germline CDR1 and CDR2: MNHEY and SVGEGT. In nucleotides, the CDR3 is TGTGCCAGCAGTTTGGGGGGGTGGGGACAGACTGAAGCTTTCTTT. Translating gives CASSLGGWGQTEAFF.

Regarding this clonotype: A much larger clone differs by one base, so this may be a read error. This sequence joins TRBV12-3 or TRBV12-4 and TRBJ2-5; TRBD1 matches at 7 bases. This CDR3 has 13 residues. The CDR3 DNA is TGTGCCAGCAGTGGGACAGCTCAAGAGACCCAGTGCTTC. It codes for CASSGTAQETQCF.

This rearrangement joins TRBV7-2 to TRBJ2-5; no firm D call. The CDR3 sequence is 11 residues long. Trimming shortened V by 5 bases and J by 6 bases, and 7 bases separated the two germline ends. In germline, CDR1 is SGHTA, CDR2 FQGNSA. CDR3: CASSDEKTQYF. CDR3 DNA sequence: TGTGCCAGCAGCGACGAAAAGACCCAGTACTTC.

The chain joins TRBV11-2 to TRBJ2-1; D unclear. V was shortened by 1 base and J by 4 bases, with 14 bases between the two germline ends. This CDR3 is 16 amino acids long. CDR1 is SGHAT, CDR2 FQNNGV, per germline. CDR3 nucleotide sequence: TGTGCCAGCAGCTTAGGGGGTGATATTATATACAATGAGCAGTTCTTC. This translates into CASSLGGDIIYNEQFF. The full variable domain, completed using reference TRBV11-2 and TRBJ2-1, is EAGVAQSPRYKIIEKRQSVAFWCNPISGHATLYWYQQILGQGPKLLIQFQNNGVVDDSQLPKDRFSAERLKGVDSTLKIQPAKLEDSAVYLCASSLGGDIIYNEQFFGPGTRLTVL.